The rows below give T cell receptor beta chains drawn from one sample of a study of CD8+ T cells in alopecia areata. Using immunoSEQ multiplex PCR, the repertoire was profiled, and TCRdb retains in-frame clones only, with some absent. The sample yields 150,000 to 200,000 clones, 60% seen once. The sample was CD4+ T cells sorted from blood, taken at week 24, from a patient treated with tofacitinib. These receptors originate from a human donor with alopecia areata. Both conserved end residues are part of each CDR3. Fields, in order: D gene, V gene, J gene, clone size, CDR3 DNA, CDR3 protein. The D gene is left open where the match is weak. The size entry is marked missing in some rows and otherwise reads once, few, many or a size class.

d_call: NA; v_call: TRBV29-1; j_call: TRBJ2-3; clone_size: NA; cdr3_nt: TGCAGCGTCTACCGGGACACAGATACGCAGTATTTT; cdr3_aa: CSVYRDTDTQYF
d_call: NA; v_call: TRBV10-3; j_call: TRBJ1-4; clone_size: NA; cdr3_nt: TGTGCCATCAGTGAAGGATCTAATGAAAAACTGTTTTTT; cdr3_aa: CAISEGSNEKLFF
d_call: NA; v_call: TRBV4-1; j_call: TRBJ2-2; clone_size: NA; cdr3_nt: TGCGCCAGCAGCCAAGCGAGGGGGGGAGACACCGGGGAGCTGTTTTTT; cdr3_aa: CASSQARGGDTGELFF
d_call: NA; v_call: TRBV29-1; j_call: TRBJ2-1; clone_size: NA; cdr3_nt: TGCAGCGTTGAACTCTTTACCGGGGGCTCCTACAATGAGCAGTTCTTC; cdr3_aa: CSVELFTGGSYNEQFF
d_call: TRBD1; v_call: TRBV29-1; j_call: TRBJ1-1; clone_size: NA; cdr3_nt: TGCAGCGTTCGGGGACAGGGACCTACCGAAGCTTTCTTT; cdr3_aa: CSVRGQGPTEAFF
d_call: TRBD2; v_call: TRBV6-4; j_call: TRBJ2-3; clone_size: NA; cdr3_nt: TGTGCCAGCAGCACAATAGCGGGGGGCCCGGGAGATACGCAGTATTTT; cdr3_aa: CASSTIAGGPGDTQYF
d_call: NA; v_call: TRBV7-2; j_call: TRBJ1-2; clone_size: NA; cdr3_nt: TGTGCCAGCAGCCCGGACGGTGCTCATGGCTACACCTTC; cdr3_aa: CASSPDGAHGYTF
d_call: TRBD2; v_call: TRBV10-3; j_call: TRBJ2-5; clone_size: NA; cdr3_nt: TGTGCCATCAGTGAGGCGACTAGCGGGGGAGAGACCCAGTACTTC; cdr3_aa: CAISEATSGGETQYF
d_call: NA; v_call: TRBV30; j_call: TRBJ1-1; clone_size: NA; cdr3_nt: TGTGCCTGGAATGTCAGGAACACTGAAGCTTTCTTT; cdr3_aa: CAWNVRNTEAFF
d_call: NA; v_call: TRBV30; j_call: TRBJ2-1; clone_size: NA; cdr3_nt: TGTGCCTGGGGCAGGGGGGTCAATGAGCAGTTCTTC; cdr3_aa: CAWGRGVNEQFF
d_call: TRBD2; v_call: TRBV7-3; j_call: TRBJ2-3; clone_size: few; cdr3_nt: TGTGCCAGCAGCCCCGAGCGGGGGGGCACAGATACGCAGTATTTT; cdr3_aa: CASSPERGGTDTQYF
d_call: NA; v_call: TRBV21-1; j_call: TRBJ1-5; clone_size: NA; cdr3_nt: TGTGCCAGCTCCCCGGGCAGGAGACTTAATCAGCCCCAGCATTTT; cdr3_aa: CASSPGRRLNQPQHF
d_call: NA; v_call: TRBV9; j_call: TRBJ2-7; clone_size: NA; cdr3_nt: TGTGCCAGCAGCCCAAGGACGGCCTCCTACGAGCAGTACTTC; cdr3_aa: CASSPRTASYEQYF
d_call: NA; v_call: TRBV9; j_call: TRBJ2-2; clone_size: NA; cdr3_nt: TGTGCCAGCAGCGTATACATGGGCACCGGGGAGCTGTTTTTT; cdr3_aa: CASSVYMGTGELFF
d_call: TRBD1; v_call: TRBV11-2; j_call: TRBJ2-2; clone_size: NA; cdr3_nt: TGTGCCAGCAGCTCCTGGACAGGGTACACCGGGGAGCTGTTTTTT; cdr3_aa: CASSSWTGYTGELFF
d_call: NA; v_call: TRBV30; j_call: TRBJ2-3; clone_size: few; cdr3_nt: TGTGCCTGGAGTTTAGGGGGACTGGTCACAGATACGCAGTATTTT; cdr3_aa: CAWSLGGLVTDTQYF
d_call: NA; v_call: TRBV2; j_call: TRBJ2-7; clone_size: NA; cdr3_nt: TGTGCCAGCAGTGAGAGTCCCTACGAGCAGTACTTC; cdr3_aa: CASSESPYEQYF
d_call: NA; v_call: TRBV29-1; j_call: TRBJ2-3; clone_size: once; cdr3_nt: TGCAGCGTGGGGGGCACAGATACGCAGTATTTT; cdr3_aa: CSVGGTDTQYF
d_call: NA; v_call: TRBV10-3; j_call: TRBJ2-7; clone_size: few; cdr3_nt: TGTGCCATCACCTTCACGGCAGGGGGGGACGAGCAGTACTTC; cdr3_aa: CAITFTAGGDEQYF
d_call: NA; v_call: TRBV30; j_call: TRBJ1-2; clone_size: NA; cdr3_nt: TGTGCCTGGACCAACGATTATGCTAACTATGGCTACACCTTC; cdr3_aa: CAWTNDYANYGYTF
d_call: NA; v_call: TRBV29-1; j_call: TRBJ1-5; clone_size: NA; cdr3_nt: TGCAGCGTTCAAGGGTTAAATCAGCCCCAGCATTTT; cdr3_aa: CSVQGLNQPQHF
d_call: NA; v_call: TRBV29-1; j_call: TRBJ2-7; clone_size: NA; cdr3_nt: TGCAGCGCCGGGACACCAAACACCTACGAGCAGTACTTC; cdr3_aa: CSAGTPNTYEQYF
d_call: NA; v_call: TRBV4-3; j_call: TRBJ1-2; clone_size: few; cdr3_nt: TGCGCCAGCAGCCCAGACTCACAGGGAATCCCTTTCTATGGCTACACCTTC; cdr3_aa: CASSPDSQGIPFYGYTF